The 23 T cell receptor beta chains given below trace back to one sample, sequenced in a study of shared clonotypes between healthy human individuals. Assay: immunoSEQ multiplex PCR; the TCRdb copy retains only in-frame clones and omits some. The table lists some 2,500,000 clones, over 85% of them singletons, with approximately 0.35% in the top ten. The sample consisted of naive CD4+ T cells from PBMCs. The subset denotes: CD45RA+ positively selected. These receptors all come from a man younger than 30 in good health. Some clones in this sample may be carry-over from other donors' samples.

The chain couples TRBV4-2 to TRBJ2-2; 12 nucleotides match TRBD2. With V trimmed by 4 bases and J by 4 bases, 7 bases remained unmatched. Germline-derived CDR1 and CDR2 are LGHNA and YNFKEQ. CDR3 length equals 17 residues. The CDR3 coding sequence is TGTGCCAGCAGCCCGACTAGCGGGAGAAGTAGCACCGGGGAGCTGTTTTTT. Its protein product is CASSPTSGRSSTGELFF.

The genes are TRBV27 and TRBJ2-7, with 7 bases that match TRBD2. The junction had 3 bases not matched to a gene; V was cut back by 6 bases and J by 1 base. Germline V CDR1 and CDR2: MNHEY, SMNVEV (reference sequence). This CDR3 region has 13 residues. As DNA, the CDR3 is TGTGCCAGCAGCGCGGGACTATCCTACGAGCAGTACTTC. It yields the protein CASSAGLSYEQYF.

In DNA, the CDR3 is TGTGCCAGCAGCATCCCGGGACAGGGCCCCATCAATCAGCCCCAGCATTTT. It encodes CASSIPGQGPINQPQHF. The chain uses TRBV27 and TRBJ1-5; 9 nucleotides match TRBD1. The CDR3 extends over 17 amino acids. The V gene end was trimmed by 6 bases and the J gene end by 3 bases; junction bases not matched to a gene: 12. Germline CDR1 and CDR2: MNHEY and SMNVEV (reference sequence).

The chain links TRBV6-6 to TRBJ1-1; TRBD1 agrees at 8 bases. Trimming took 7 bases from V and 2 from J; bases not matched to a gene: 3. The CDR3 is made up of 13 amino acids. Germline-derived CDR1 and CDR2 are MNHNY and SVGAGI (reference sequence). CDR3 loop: CASTRGPNTEAFF. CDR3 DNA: TGTGCCAGCACCAGGGGGCCCAACACTGAAGCTTTCTTT.

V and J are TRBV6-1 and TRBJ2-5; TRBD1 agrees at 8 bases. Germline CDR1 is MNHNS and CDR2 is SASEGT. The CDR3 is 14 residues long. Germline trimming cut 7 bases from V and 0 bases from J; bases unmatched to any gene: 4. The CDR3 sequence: CASTRTGNQETQYF. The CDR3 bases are TGTGCCAGCACCCGGACAGGGAACCAAGAGACCCAGTACTTC.

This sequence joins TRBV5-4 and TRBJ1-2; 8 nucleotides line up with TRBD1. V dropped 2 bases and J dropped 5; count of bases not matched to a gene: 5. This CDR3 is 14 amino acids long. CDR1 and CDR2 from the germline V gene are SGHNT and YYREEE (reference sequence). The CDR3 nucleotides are TGTGCCAGCAGCTTTCGGACAGGGTTATATGGCTACACCTTC. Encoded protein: CASSFRTGLYGYTF.

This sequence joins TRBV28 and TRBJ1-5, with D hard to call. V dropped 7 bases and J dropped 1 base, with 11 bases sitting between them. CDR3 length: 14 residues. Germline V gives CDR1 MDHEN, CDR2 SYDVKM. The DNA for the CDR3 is TGTGCCAGCATGGGTATTCGGAGCAATCAGCCCCAGCATTTT. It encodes CASMGIRSNQPQHF.

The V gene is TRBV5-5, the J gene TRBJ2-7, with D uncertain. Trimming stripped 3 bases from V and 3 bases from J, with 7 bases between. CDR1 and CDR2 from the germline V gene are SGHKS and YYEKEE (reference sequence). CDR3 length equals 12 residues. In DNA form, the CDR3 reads TGTGCCAGCAGCTACGACGGCTACGAGCAGTACTTC. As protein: CASSYDGYEQYF.

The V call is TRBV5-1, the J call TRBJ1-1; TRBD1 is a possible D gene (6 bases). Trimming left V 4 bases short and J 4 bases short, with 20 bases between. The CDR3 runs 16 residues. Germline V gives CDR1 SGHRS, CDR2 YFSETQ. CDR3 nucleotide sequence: TGCGCCAGCAGCGTCTCAGGGGTCCTAGGGGGCACTGAAGCTTTCTTT. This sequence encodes CASSVSGVLGGTEAFF.

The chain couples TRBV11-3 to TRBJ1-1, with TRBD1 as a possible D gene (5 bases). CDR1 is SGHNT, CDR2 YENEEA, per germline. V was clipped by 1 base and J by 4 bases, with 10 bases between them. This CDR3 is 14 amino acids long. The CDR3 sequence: CASSLVWGSTEAFF. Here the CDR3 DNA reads TGTGCCAGCAGCTTAGTTTGGGGCAGCACTGAAGCTTTCTTT.

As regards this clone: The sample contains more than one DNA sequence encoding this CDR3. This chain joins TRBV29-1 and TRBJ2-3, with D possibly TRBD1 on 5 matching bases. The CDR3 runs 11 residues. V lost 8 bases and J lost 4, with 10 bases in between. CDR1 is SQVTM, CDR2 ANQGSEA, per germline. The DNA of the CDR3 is TGCAGCACCCAGGGTTCAGATACGCAGTATTTT. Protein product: CSTQGSDTQYF.

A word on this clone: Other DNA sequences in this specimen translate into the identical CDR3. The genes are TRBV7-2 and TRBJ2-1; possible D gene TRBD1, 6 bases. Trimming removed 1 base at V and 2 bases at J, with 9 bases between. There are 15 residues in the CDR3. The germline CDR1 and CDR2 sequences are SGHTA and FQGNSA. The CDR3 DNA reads TGTGCCAGCAGCTTAGAAGGGGGAACCTACAATGAGCAGTTCTTC. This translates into CASSLEGGTYNEQFF.

The CDR3 protein is CASSSTDTRTGEQFF. Here the CDR3 DNA reads TGTGCCAGCAGCTCGACTGACACACGAACGGGGGAGCAGTTCTTC. The chain couples TRBV11-2 to TRBJ2-1; a weak D match, TRBD2 (5 bases). Germline V lookup: CDR1 SGHAT, CDR2 FQNNGV. Between the trimmed V and J ends, which lost 4 bases and 10 bases, there was a span of 20 bases. This CDR3 spans 15 amino acids.

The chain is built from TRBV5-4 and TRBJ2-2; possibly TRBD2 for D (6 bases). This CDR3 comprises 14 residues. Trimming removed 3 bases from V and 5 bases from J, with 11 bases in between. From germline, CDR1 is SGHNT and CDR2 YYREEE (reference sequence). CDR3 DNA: TGTGCCAGCAGCTCCCCTAGCGAGACCGGGGAGCTGTTTTTT. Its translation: CASSSPSETGELFF.

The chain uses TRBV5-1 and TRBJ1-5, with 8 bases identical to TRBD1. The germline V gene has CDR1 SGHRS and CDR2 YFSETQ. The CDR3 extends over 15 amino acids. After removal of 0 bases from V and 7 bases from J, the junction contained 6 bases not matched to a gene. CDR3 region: CASSLETGGRQPQHF. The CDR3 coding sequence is TGCGCCAGCAGCTTGGAAACAGGGGGGAGACAGCCCCAGCATTTT.

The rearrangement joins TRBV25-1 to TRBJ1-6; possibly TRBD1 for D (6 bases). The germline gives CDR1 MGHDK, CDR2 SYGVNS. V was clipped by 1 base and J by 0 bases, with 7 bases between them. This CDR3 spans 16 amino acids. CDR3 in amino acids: CASSEFRGSYNSPLHF. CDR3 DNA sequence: TGTGCCAGCAGTGAATTCAGGGGCTCCTATAATTCACCCCTCCACTTT. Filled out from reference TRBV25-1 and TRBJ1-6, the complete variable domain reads EADIYQTPRYLVIGTGKKITLECSQTMGHDKMYWYQQDPGMELHLIHYSYGVNSTEKGDLSSESTVSRIRTEHFPLTLESARPSHTSQYLCASSEFRGSYNSPLHFGNGTRLTVT.

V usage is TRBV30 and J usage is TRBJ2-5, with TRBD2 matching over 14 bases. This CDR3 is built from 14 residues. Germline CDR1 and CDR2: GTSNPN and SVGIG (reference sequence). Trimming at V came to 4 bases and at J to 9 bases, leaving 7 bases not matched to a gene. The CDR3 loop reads CAWTGTSGSRAQYF. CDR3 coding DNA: TGTGCCTGGACCGGGACTAGCGGGAGCCGGGCCCAGTACTTC.

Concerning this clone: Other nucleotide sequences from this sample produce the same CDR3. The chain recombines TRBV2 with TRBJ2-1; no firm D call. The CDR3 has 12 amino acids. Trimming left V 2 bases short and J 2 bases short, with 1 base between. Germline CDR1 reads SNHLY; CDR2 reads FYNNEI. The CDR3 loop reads CASSEPYNEQFF. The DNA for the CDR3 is TGTGCCAGCAGTGAACCCTACAATGAGCAGTTCTTC.

CDR3 in DNA: TGCGCCAGCAGCCAAGAAGTGGGCAGGGGGCGAGGCGGCTACACCTTC. Translated: CASSQEVGRGRGGYTF. The chain has TRBV4-3 and TRBJ1-2, with 8 bases that match TRBD1. Germline CDR1 and CDR2: LGHNA and YSLEER. This CDR3 is 16 amino acids long. The junction had 11 bases not matched to a gene; V was cut back by 0 bases and J by 8 bases.

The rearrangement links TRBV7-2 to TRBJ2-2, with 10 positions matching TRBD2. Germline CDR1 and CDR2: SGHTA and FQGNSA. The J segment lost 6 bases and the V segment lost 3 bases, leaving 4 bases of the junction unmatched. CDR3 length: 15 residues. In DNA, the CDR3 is TGTGCCAGCAGCTTGTCTAGCGGGAGCCCCGGGGAGCTGTTTTTT. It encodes CASSLSSGSPGELFF.

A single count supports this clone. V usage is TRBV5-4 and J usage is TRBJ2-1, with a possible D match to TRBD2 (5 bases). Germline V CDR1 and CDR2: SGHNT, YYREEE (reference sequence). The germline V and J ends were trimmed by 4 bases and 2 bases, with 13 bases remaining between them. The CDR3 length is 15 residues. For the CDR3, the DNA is TGTGCCAGCAGCCCAAGGAGCGGCCCCTACAATGAGCAGTTCTTC. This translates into CASSPRSGPYNEQFF.

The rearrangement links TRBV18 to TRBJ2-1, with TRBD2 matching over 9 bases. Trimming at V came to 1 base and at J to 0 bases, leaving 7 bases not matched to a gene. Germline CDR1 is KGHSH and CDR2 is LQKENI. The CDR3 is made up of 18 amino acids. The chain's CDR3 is CASSPRSLAGYSYNEQFF. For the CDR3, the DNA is TGTGCCAGCTCACCACGGTCTCTAGCGGGATACTCCTACAATGAGCAGTTCTTC.

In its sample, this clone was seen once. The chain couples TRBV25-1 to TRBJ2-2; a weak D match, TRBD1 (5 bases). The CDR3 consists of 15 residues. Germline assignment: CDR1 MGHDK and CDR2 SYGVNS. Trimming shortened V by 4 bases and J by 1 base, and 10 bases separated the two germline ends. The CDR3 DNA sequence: TGTGCCAGCAGTGCCCCAGGGCTGAACACCGGGGAGCTGTTTTTT. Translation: CASSAPGLNTGELFF. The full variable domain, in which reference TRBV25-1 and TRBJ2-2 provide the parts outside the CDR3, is EADIYQTPRYLVIGTGKKITLECSQTMGHDKMYWYQQDPGMELHLIHYSYGVNSTEKGDLSSESTVSRIRTEHFPLTLESARPSHTSQYLCASSAPGLNTGELFFGEGSRLTVL.